This passage covers 19 T cell receptor beta chains from one sample sequenced in a study of blood T cell repertoires in COVID-19. The method was immunoSEQ multiplex PCR; TCRdb's version includes in-frame clones alone and lacks a portion of them. The sample contains approximately 250,000 clones, around nine tenths of which appear only once. Material for sequencing was peripheral blood. The origin of the receptors is a man aged 35 to 55 with active or convalescent COVID-19.

This chain joins TRBV5-6 and TRBJ1-4; 8 positions agree with TRBD1. The CDR3 runs to 15 residues. Germline CDR1 and CDR2: SGHDT and YYEEEE. With 4 bases clipped from V and 6 bases from J, the junction kept 8 bases outside the gene matches. The CDR3: CASSAMTGVDEKLFF. The CDR3 DNA sequence: TGTGCCAGCAGCGCAATGACAGGGGTGGATGAAAAACTGTTTTTT.

The chain combines TRBV3-1 (or the pseudogene TRBV3-2) with TRBJ1-1; TRBD1 agrees at 7 bases. Losses at the gene ends were 6 bases for V and 3 bases for J; bases not matched to a gene: 7. The CDR3 is made up of 14 amino acids. Germline V CDR1 and CDR2: LGHDT, YNNKEL (reference sequence). The CDR3 nucleotides read TGTGCCAGCAGGATGGACAGGTGGGACACTGAAGCTTTCTTT. Translating it yields CASRMDRWDTEAFF.

The V gene is TRBV5-1, the J gene TRBJ2-5, with a tentative D call TRBD2 (6 bases). V was clipped by 5 bases and J by 5 bases, with 7 bases between them. Germline loops: CDR1 SGHRS, CDR2 YFSETQ. The CDR3 has 11 residues. The CDR3 loop reads CASRAGETQYF. CDR3 nucleotide sequence: TGCGCCAGCAGGGCGGGGGAGACCCAGTACTTC.

J is TRBJ1-1 and V is TRBV27; TRBD1 matches at 7 bases. This CDR3 comprises 15 residues. J gave up 6 bases and V 7 bases, and 14 bases lay outside the gene matches. Germline CDR1 is MNHEY and CDR2 is SMNVEV (reference sequence). CDR3 amino acids: CASTATGTQDPEAFF. As DNA, the CDR3 is TGTGCCAGCACCGCGACAGGGACTCAGGATCCTGAAGCTTTCTTT.

The V gene is TRBV2, the J gene TRBJ1-3, with a weak D call TRBD1 (6 bases). Trimming stripped 8 bases from V and 0 bases from J, with 11 bases between. The CDR3 length is 14 residues. Germline V gene sequence: CDR1 SNHLY, CDR2 FYNNEI. CDR3 sequence (DNA): TGTGCCAGCGACAGGCCCCGCTCTGGAAACACCATATATTTT. Protein sequence: CASDRPRSGNTIYF.

The gene calls are TRBV29-1 and TRBJ2-2, with TRBD2 as a possible D gene (5 bases). Germline assignment: CDR1 SQVTM and CDR2 ANQGSEA. This CDR3 spans 14 amino acids. V was cut by 5 bases and J by 0 bases, with 10 bases left in between. CDR3 amino acids: CSVSEGSNTGELFF. CDR3 coding DNA: TGCAGCGTTTCTGAGGGCTCGAACACCGGGGAGCTGTTTTTT.

This clone was observed a handful of times. This chain joins TRBV15 and TRBJ1-2, with a tentative D call TRBD1 (6 bases). Trimming removed 2 bases at V and 7 bases at J, with 11 bases between. The CDR3 has 13 amino acids. Germline loops: CDR1 LNHNV, CDR2 YYDKDF (reference sequence). CDR3 nucleotides: TGTGCCACCAGCAGATCGGACAGTCTTGGCTACACCTTC. Residues: CATSRSDSLGYTF.

In DNA, the CDR3 is TGTGCCAGCAGCTTTATTTTGGATGCGGGATACGAGCAGTACTTC. This gives the protein CASSFILDAGYEQYF. V gene TRBV3-1 (or the pseudogene TRBV3-2) combines with J gene TRBJ2-7; perhaps TRBD2 as D (6 bases). V was trimmed by 5 bases and J by 4 bases, leaving 18 bases between them. The CDR3 is 15 amino acids. Germline CDR1 and CDR2: LGHDT and YNNKEL (reference sequence).

DNA for the CDR3: TGTGCCAGCAGCCTAGGACAGGGGTCCTACGAGCAGTACTTC. Translation: CASSLGQGSYEQYF. J is TRBJ2-7 and V is TRBV6-5, with TRBD1 identical over 9 bases. The CDR3 has 14 amino acids. Germline V gene sequence: CDR1 MNHEY, CDR2 SVGAGI. The V gene end was trimmed by 6 bases and the J gene end by 1 base; junction bases not matched to a gene: 4.

This clone was counted a single time. This sequence joins TRBV13 and TRBJ2-3; TRBD2 matches 7 bases. Germline lookup yields CDR1 PRHDT and CDR2 FYEKMQ (reference sequence). CDR3 length: 16 amino acids. After removal of 5 bases from V and 2 bases from J, the junction contained 10 bases not matched to a gene. Here the CDR3 reads CASSTRLAHLTDTQYF. The CDR3 nucleotides read TGTGCCAGCAGCACTAGACTAGCCCACCTCACAGATACGCAGTATTTT.

This chain connects TRBV28 to TRBJ1-1; no definite D call. Germline CDR1 is MDHEN and CDR2 is SYDVKM. Between the trimmed V and J ends, which lost 3 bases and 5 bases, there was a span of 10 bases. This CDR3 has 13 amino acids. The CDR3 DNA is TGTGCCAGCAGTTTGCAGGTCCGGACTGAAGCTTTCTTT. Translated: CASSLQVRTEAFF. Supplemented by reference TRBV28 and TRBJ1-1, the full variable domain reads DVKVTQSSRYLVKRTGEKVFLECVQDMDHENMFWYRQDPGLGLRLIYFSYDVKMKEKGDIPEGYSVSREKKERFSLILESASTNQTSMYLCASSLQVRTEAFFGQGTRLTVV.

The V and J genes are TRBV3-1 (or the pseudogene TRBV3-2) and TRBJ2-7; 10 nucleotides line up with TRBD2. Trimming took 1 base from V and 0 from J; bases not matched to a gene: 9. Germline values: CDR1 LGHDT, CDR2 YNNKEL (reference sequence). CDR3 length: 18 residues. This CDR3 reads CASSQAVLAGSLSYEQYF. The CDR3 nucleotides are TGTGCCAGCAGCCAAGCGGTACTAGCGGGATCCCTCTCCTACGAGCAGTACTTC.

J is TRBJ2-7 and V is TRBV5-4; D is perhaps TRBD2 (6 bases). In germline, CDR1 is SGHNT, CDR2 YYREEE (reference sequence). The CDR3 runs to 12 residues. V lost 0 bases and J lost 6, with 7 bases in between. The CDR3 is CASSLEGGEQYF. The CDR3 nucleotides are TGTGCCAGCAGCTTGGAGGGAGGCGAGCAGTACTTC.

This chain links TRBV19 with TRBJ2-3; D perhaps matches TRBD2 (7 bases). The germline V and J ends were trimmed by 7 bases and 3 bases, with 17 bases remaining between them. This CDR3 region has 15 residues. The germline gives CDR1 LNHDA, CDR2 SQIVND (reference sequence). CDR3 sequence reads: CASNPRGARTDTQYF. In DNA, the CDR3 is TGTGCCAGTAACCCTCGGGGGGCGAGGACAGATACGCAGTATTTT.

J is TRBJ2-1 and V is TRBV19, with TRBD1 matching 7 bases. Trimming cost V 1 base and J 3 bases; bases outside gene matches: 3. CDR1 is LNHDA and CDR2 is SQIVND in the germline V gene (reference sequence). The CDR3 length is 15 residues. The CDR3 region has the DNA TGTGCCAGTAGTATAGGGGGACAGAGCTACAATGAGCAGTTCTTC. Amino acids: CASSIGGQSYNEQFF.

The chain uses TRBV28 and TRBJ2-1; the match to TRBD2 covers 8 bases. Unmatched junction bases numbered 7, after V lost 4 bases and J lost 2 bases. This CDR3 has 16 amino acids. Germline loops: CDR1 MDHEN, CDR2 SYDVKM. The CDR3 is CASSSAGAYPYNEQFF. In DNA form, the CDR3 reads TGTGCCAGCAGTTCAGCGGGGGCATACCCCTACAATGAGCAGTTCTTC. The variable domain in full, completed from reference TRBV28 and TRBJ2-1, reads DVKVTQSSRYLVKRTGEKVFLECVQDMDHENMFWYRQDPGLGLRLIYFSYDVKMKEKGDIPEGYSVSREKKERFSLILESASTNQTSMYLCASSSAGAYPYNEQFFGPGTRLTVL.

The chain uses TRBV4-1 and TRBJ2-7, with D maybe TRBD1 (6 bases). CDR1 MGHRA and CDR2 YSYEKL come from the germline V gene. The ends were cut back, 4 bases at V and 0 bases at J, with 13 bases in the middle. There are 15 residues in the CDR3. The CDR3 is CASSLGSGASYEQYF. Written as DNA, the CDR3 is TGCGCCAGCAGCCTAGGGTCAGGGGCCTCCTACGAGCAGTACTTC.

The chain couples TRBV19 to TRBJ1-2; 9 bases align to TRBD1. Germline CDR1 LNHDA, CDR2 SQIVND (reference sequence). This CDR3 contains 16 residues. The ends lost 4 bases at V and 3 bases at J; junction bases unmatched: 9. CDR3 DNA sequence: TGTGCCAGTAGTAGGATAGACAGGGGGGATCACTATGGCTACACCTTC. Translated: CASSRIDRGDHYGYTF.

V and J are TRBV29-1 and TRBJ2-7; 7 positions match TRBD1. Trimming took 1 base from V and 0 from J; bases not matched to a gene: 0. There are 13 residues in the CDR3. Germline V lookup: CDR1 SQVTM, CDR2 ANQGSEA. Written as DNA, the CDR3 is TGCAGCGTTGAAGGGGACAGCTCCTACGAGCAGTACTTC. Protein sequence: CSVEGDSSYEQYF.